These 18 T cell receptor beta chains share one sample of origin, sequenced in a study of control samples from healthy donors and cancer patients. Repertoires were generated with immunoSEQ multiplex PCR, while TCRdb's copy carries only in-frame clones and drops some. The repertoire holds about 150,000 clones, with approximately 96% as singletons. The sequenced material came from blood. These receptors all come from a man aged 40-55 years in good health.

The chain links TRBV7-9 to TRBJ2-1; tentative D call: TRBD2 (6 bases). This CDR3 is 19 amino acids long. Germline V gene lookup returns CDR1 SEHNR and CDR2 FQNEAQ (reference sequence). Trimming removed 3 bases from V and 4 bases from J, with 25 bases in between. CDR3 residues: CASSFPRTTGVMGYNEQFF. CDR3 nucleotide sequence: TGTGCCAGCAGCTTTCCCCGGACTACGGGCGTTATGGGGTACAATGAGCAGTTCTTC.

The chain joins TRBV5-1 to TRBJ2-3; perhaps TRBD2 as D (5 bases). Germline CDR1 is SGHRS and CDR2 is YFSETQ. The CDR3 has 13 amino acids. V was trimmed by 4 bases and J by 4 bases, leaving 10 bases between them. The CDR3 nucleotides are TGCGCCAGCAGCACACTCGGGGCAGATACGCAGTATTTT. As protein: CASSTLGADTQYF.

The chain has TRBV19 and TRBJ1-1, with D unclear. V dropped 3 bases and J dropped 1 base, with 9 bases sitting between them. Germline CDR1 is LNHDA and CDR2 is SQIVND (reference sequence). There are 14 residues in the CDR3. As DNA, the CDR3 is TGTGCCAGTAGTATGAGAGGAGGGAACACTGAAGCTTTCTTT. This gives the protein CASSMRGGNTEAFF.

This clone was observed a single time. This chain links TRBV6-2 or TRBV6-3 with TRBJ1-1; no reliable D call. The length of the CDR3 is 15 residues. Germline assignment: CDR1 MNHEY and CDR2 SVGEGT. The V end was cut by 0 bases, the J end by 4 bases, with 12 bases between. The CDR3 DNA sequence: TGTGCCAGCAGTTACTCAAGCGCAGGATCCACTGAAGCTTTCTTT. Translation: CASSYSSAGSTEAFF.

The chain uses TRBV7-8 and TRBJ1-3; no definite D call. The germline V and J ends were trimmed by 5 bases and 4 bases, with 3 bases remaining between them. Germline values: CDR1 SGHVS, CDR2 FQNEAQ. This CDR3 region has 11 residues. The CDR3 DNA reads as TGTGCCAGCAGCGACGGAAACACCATATATTTT. This encodes CASSDGNTIYF.

The chain links TRBV30 to TRBJ1-2; D gene unclear. Germline loops: CDR1 GTSNPN, CDR2 SVGIG (reference sequence). V lost 0 bases to trimming and J lost 5 bases, with 4 bases between them. The CDR3 length is 11 residues. The CDR3 region is CAWSVYYGYTF. CDR3 nucleotides: TGTGCCTGGAGTGTATATTATGGCTACACCTTC. Variable domain in full (rest from reference TRBV30 and TRBJ1-2): SQTIHQWPATLVQPVGSPLSLECTVEGTSNPNLYWYRQAAGRGLQLLFYSVGIGQISSEVPQNLSASRPQDRQFILSSKKLLLSDSGFYLCAWSVYYGYTFGSGTRLTVV.

The chain is built from TRBV6-5 and TRBJ1-1, with 9 bases that match TRBD1. V gave up 0 bases and J gave up 4 bases; unmatched junction bases: 3. The length of the CDR3 is 15 residues. Germline V CDR1 and CDR2: MNHEY, SVGAGI. CDR3 sequence: CASSYSTGGFTEAFF. CDR3 bases: TGTGCCAGCAGTTACTCGACAGGGGGTTTCACTGAAGCTTTCTTT.

The chain carries TRBV19 and TRBJ1-2; 8 bases line up with TRBD1. Trimming at V came to 5 bases and at J to 12 bases, leaving 11 bases not matched to a gene. Germline-derived CDR1 and CDR2 are LNHDA and SQIVND (reference sequence). There are 13 residues in the CDR3. CDR3 sequence (DNA): TGTGCCAGTAGTGATGAGAGGACAGGGCTCGACACCTTC. This sequence encodes CASSDERTGLDTF. The whole variable domain, remainder taken from reference TRBV19 and TRBJ1-2, is DGGITQSPKYLFRKEGQNVTLSCEQNLNHDAMYWYRQDPGQGLRLIYYSQIVNDFQKGDIAEGYSVSREKKESFPLTVTSAQKNPTAFYLCASSDERTGLDTFGSGTRLTVV.

This clone came up once. Here the CDR3 reads CASRKGRQDNQPQHF. DNA of the CDR3: TGTGCCAGTAGAAAAGGGCGACAGGACAATCAGCCCCAGCATTTT. This chain connects TRBV19 to TRBJ1-5; maybe TRBD1 (6 bases). The CDR3 has 15 amino acids. Germline V CDR1 and CDR2: LNHDA, SQIVND (reference sequence). Trimming pared 6 bases from V and 3 bases from J, leaving 15 bases between.

The chain has TRBV19 and TRBJ1-1; D gene uncertain. The V gene lost 5 bases and the J gene lost 4 bases, with 8 bases spanning the gap. CDR3 length equals 12 residues. CDR1 and CDR2 from the germline V gene are LNHDA and SQIVND (reference sequence). This chain's CDR3 is CASSSGSTEAFF. As DNA, the CDR3 is TGTGCCAGTAGTTCGGGGTCCACTGAAGCTTTCTTT. The complete variable domain, with remaining parts taken from reference TRBV19 and TRBJ1-1, reads DGGITQSPKYLFRKEGQNVTLSCEQNLNHDAMYWYRQDPGQGLRLIYYSQIVNDFQKGDIAEGYSVSREKKESFPLTVTSAQKNPTAFYLCASSSGSTEAFFGQGTRLTVV.

The chain has TRBV5-1 and TRBJ2-3, with D perhaps TRBD1 or TRBD2 (5 bases each). Trimming took off 3 bases at V and 5 bases at J, with 13 bases between the two ends. Looked up from germline, CDR1 is SGHRS and CDR2 is YFSETQ. This CDR3 has 14 residues. The CDR3 reads CASSSGTLGDTQYF. The CDR3 bases are TGCGCCAGCAGCTCCGGGACCTTAGGAGATACGCAGTATTTT.

This sequence joins TRBV13 and TRBJ2-6, with 7 bases aligning to TRBD1. J lost 0 bases, V lost 5 bases, and 7 bases had no gene match. This CDR3 spans 17 amino acids. Germline-derived CDR1 and CDR2 are PRHDT and FYEKMQ (reference sequence). In nucleotides, the CDR3 is TGTGCCAGCAGCGGGGGACAGCCAGACTCTGGGGCCAACGTCCTGACTTTC. This codes for CASSGGQPDSGANVLTF.

The chain joins TRBV30 to TRBJ2-2, with 10 bases lining up with TRBD2. The V gene end was trimmed by 7 bases and the J gene end by 8 bases; junction bases not matched to a gene: 10. This CDR3 region has 14 residues. Germline V lookup: CDR1 GTSNPN, CDR2 SVGIG (reference sequence). CDR3: CAFQRGGLGGELFF. CDR3 DNA: TGTGCCTTCCAGCGGGGGGGCCTTGGTGGGGAGCTGTTTTTT.

The V gene is TRBV4-1, the J gene TRBJ2-7; D might be TRBD2 (6 bases). Germline V lookup: CDR1 MGHRA, CDR2 YSYEKL. CDR3 size: 15 residues. V was trimmed by 1 base and J by 0 bases, leaving 10 bases between them. The CDR3 is CASSQGFGSSYEQYF. DNA for the CDR3: TGCGCCAGCAGCCAAGGTTTCGGGAGCTCCTACGAGCAGTACTTC.

The chain links TRBV27 to TRBJ1-1, with D perhaps TRBD1 (5 bases). This CDR3 is 13 amino acids long. The V and J ends lost 10 bases and 8 bases respectively, with 20 bases between them. Germline V gives CDR1 MNHEY, CDR2 SMNVEV (reference sequence). The CDR3 DNA reads TGTGCCACCTCGGGACTATCGGGCCACGAAGCTTTCTTT. Translated, it gives CATSGLSGHEAFF.

This clone occurred once. The J gene is TRBJ1-2, the V gene TRBV6-5; perhaps TRBD1 as D (5 bases). Germline V gene sequence: CDR1 MNHEY, CDR2 SVGAGI. This CDR3 is built from 14 residues. Trimming removed 7 bases from V and 2 bases from J, with 14 bases in between. CDR3 amino acids: CASTKGAGNYGYTF. The DNA of the CDR3 is TGTGCCAGCACCAAAGGGGCGGGCAACTATGGCTACACCTTC.

The chain has TRBV7-2 and TRBJ1-2; D gene ambiguous. Trimming removed 4 bases from V and 7 bases from J, with 16 bases in between. The CDR3 consists of 14 residues. CDR1 SGHTA and CDR2 FQGNSA come from the germline V gene. The CDR3 is CASSSEYFGTGYTF. CDR3 DNA sequence: TGTGCCAGCAGCTCAGAGTACTTCGGTACTGGCTACACCTTC. Combining the CDR3 with reference TRBV7-2 and TRBJ1-2 gives the whole variable domain GAGVSQSPSNKVTEKGKDVELRCDPISGHTALYWYRQSLGQGLEFLIYFQGNSAPDKSGLPSDRFSAERTGGSVSTLTIQRTQQEDSAVYLCASSSEYFGTGYTFGSGTRLTVV.

This chain uses TRBV5-1 with TRBJ2-2, with no clear D. V was trimmed by 5 bases and J by 1 base, leaving 3 bases between them. The CDR3 totals 12 residues. CDR1 and CDR2 (germline): SGHRS, YFSETQ. CDR3 in DNA: TGCGCCAGCAGGTGGAACACCGGGGAGCTGTTTTTT. Protein sequence: CASRWNTGELFF.